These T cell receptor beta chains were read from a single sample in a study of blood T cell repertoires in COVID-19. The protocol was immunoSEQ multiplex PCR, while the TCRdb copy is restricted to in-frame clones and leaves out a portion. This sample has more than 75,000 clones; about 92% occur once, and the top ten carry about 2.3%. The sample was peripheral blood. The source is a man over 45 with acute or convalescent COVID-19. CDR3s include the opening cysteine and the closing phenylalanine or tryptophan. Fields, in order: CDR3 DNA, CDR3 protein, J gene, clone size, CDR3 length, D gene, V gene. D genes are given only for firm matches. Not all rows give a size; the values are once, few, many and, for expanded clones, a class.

TGTGCCAGCAGCCATCCAGGAGGTGGCTACACCTTC CASSHPGGGYTF TRBJ1-2 NA 12 NA TRBV4-2
TGTGCCATCAGTGAGCGAGGGGGGGGCAAGGTGTACGAGCAGTACTTC CAISERGGGKVYEQYF TRBJ2-7 NA 16 NA TRBV10-3
TGTGCCAGCAGTAGAACCGCAGGGATTGGCTACACCTTC CASSRTAGIGYTF TRBJ1-2 once 13 NA TRBV6-5
TGTGCCAGCAGCTTACCCGGGACGAACACCGGGGAGCTGTTTTTT CASSLPGTNTGELFF TRBJ2-2 NA 15 NA TRBV13
TGCGCCAGCAGCTTTCAGGAGGTTGGCGAAAAACTGTTTTTT CASSFQEVGEKLFF TRBJ1-4 NA 14 NA TRBV4-1
TGTGCCAGCAGTTACTCGGGGGGGGTGAGTGAGACCCAGTACTTC CASSYSGGVSETQYF TRBJ2-5 NA 15 TRBD2 TRBV6-6
TGCGCCAGCAGCTTGGGGGGACAGAACACCGGGGAGCTGTTTTTT CASSLGGQNTGELFF TRBJ2-2 NA 15 NA TRBV5-1
TGTGCCAGCAGCCAATTTCCGGTAGCGGGAGACCCAGATACGCAGTATTTT CASSQFPVAGDPDTQYF TRBJ2-3 NA 17 TRBD2 TRBV3-1/TRBV3-2
TGCGCCAGCAGCTTGGGTTCCGGGCGGGGGAATGAAAAACTGTTTTTT CASSLGSGRGNEKLFF TRBJ1-4 NA 16 NA TRBV5-1
TGTGCCAGCAGCGTAGGGAGCGGACAGCAAGAGACCCAGTACTTC CASSVGSGQQETQYF TRBJ2-5 NA 15 NA TRBV9
TGTGCCTGGAGTGCGGGGTCGAACACCGGGGAGCTGTTTTTT CAWSAGSNTGELFF TRBJ2-2 NA 14 NA TRBV30
TGTGCCAGCAGCTTAGATCGGGGGGCGGTAGATACGCAGTATTTT CASSLDRGAVDTQYF TRBJ2-3 NA 15 NA TRBV7-3
TGTGCCAGCAGTAGACTAGCGGGAATTTACAATGAGCAGTTCTTC CASSRLAGIYNEQFF TRBJ2-1 NA 15 TRBD2 TRBV28
TGTGCCAGCAGTTCTACAGGGTTTCTTAACATTCAGTACTTC CASSSTGFLNIQYF TRBJ2-4 NA 14 NA TRBV27
TGTGCCAGCAGGCAATGGGGGGGCTACACTGTGGCACTCACGGATACGCAGTATTTT CASRQWGGYTVALTDTQYF TRBJ2-3 NA 19 NA TRBV7-2
TGTGCCAGCAGCCCCGCCATTCGGGGGACTGAAGCTTTCTTT CASSPAIRGTEAFF TRBJ1-1 NA 14 NA TRBV9
TGTGCCAGCAGCTTACGGGACACCGGGGAGCTGTTTTTT CASSLRDTGELFF TRBJ2-2 NA 13 NA TRBV7-3
TGCAGTGCTAGTTTTTGGCGGGAGGTCGTCAATGAGCAGTTCTTC CSASFWREVVNEQFF TRBJ2-1 NA 15 TRBD2 TRBV20-1
TGCGCCAGCAGCCCTCCGGGACAGAGGCACAATGAGCAGTTCTTC CASSPPGQRHNEQFF TRBJ2-1 NA 15 TRBD1 TRBV4-1
TGTGCCAGCAGCCTAGGACAGTCCAAGTACACAGATACGCAGTATTTT CASSLGQSKYTDTQYF TRBJ2-3 once 16 NA TRBV2
TGTGCCAGCACCCAGGGTACCGTCTACGGCTACACCTTC CASTQGTVYGYTF TRBJ1-2 NA 13 NA TRBV6-5
TGTGCCAGCAGTCAGACAGGGTACCTTGACTACACCTTC CASSQTGYLDYTF TRBJ1-2 NA 13 TRBD1 TRBV7-9
TGTGCCAGCAGCACCGGGACTAGCGGTTACAATGAGCAGTTCTTC CASSTGTSGYNEQFF TRBJ2-1 NA 15 TRBD2 TRBV7-6
TGTGCCAGTACGAGGGACAGGGAGGCAGGAGAGACCCAGTACTTC CASTRDREAGETQYF TRBJ2-5 NA 15 TRBD1 TRBV19
TGTGCCAGCTCACCCCCCCCAACGGTAGGGGTGGGCACCGGGGAGCTGTTTTTT CASSPPPTVGVGTGELFF TRBJ2-2 NA 18 NA TRBV18
TGTGCCACCAGTGCCCCCGGGACAGGGGGGTGGGAGCAGTTCTTC CATSAPGTGGWEQFF TRBJ2-1 once 15 TRBD1 TRBV24-1
TGTGCCAGCAGCCGCCCGTCCGTAGCGGGGCAGTTCTTC CASSRPSVAGQFF TRBJ2-1 NA 13 TRBD2 TRBV6-2/TRBV6-3
TGTGCCAGCAGTTTACAGGCCTATGGCTACACCTTC CASSLQAYGYTF TRBJ1-2 once 12 NA TRBV28
TGTGCCAGCAGGAACGACAGGGGGGACACCGGGGAGCTGTTTTTT CASRNDRGDTGELFF TRBJ2-2 once 15 TRBD1 TRBV7-6
TGTGCCACCAGCAGGGGACAGGAATCAGATACGCAGTATTTT CATSRGQESDTQYF TRBJ2-3 NA 14 TRBD1 TRBV15
TGCGCCAGCAGCTTGGGGTGGACAGGGAGGGCAGATACGCAGTATTTT CASSLGWTGRADTQYF TRBJ2-3 NA 16 NA TRBV5-1
TGTGCCAGCAGCTTAGACGGGGGAGTTGGCAATGAGCAGTTCTTC CASSLDGGVGNEQFF TRBJ2-1 NA 15 NA TRBV7-2
TGTGCCAGTAGTAAGGACAGGGTAATGGCTTTCTTT CASSKDRVMAFF TRBJ1-1 NA 12 TRBD1 TRBV19
TGCGCCAGCAGCCGGCCCCTCCTAGCGGGAGGGCGGGGCGGGGAGCTGTTTTTT CASSRPLLAGGRGGELFF TRBJ2-2 NA 18 TRBD2 TRBV5-1
TGTGCCAGCAGGGCATCACAGGGTTCCTACAATGAGCAGTTCTTC CASRASQGSYNEQFF TRBJ2-1 NA 15 NA TRBV28
TGTGCCAGCAGTCCCGGGACAGGGGTGAGGGCCAAAAACATTCAGTACTTC CASSPGTGVRAKNIQYF TRBJ2-4 NA 17 TRBD1 TRBV6-6
TGTGCCAGCAGTGAGACTGCTATGAACACCGGGGAGCTGTTTTTT CASSETAMNTGELFF TRBJ2-2 once 15 NA TRBV6-1
TGTGCCAGCTCACCCCTCCGAAGGAGCGGGGGGGCCAATGAGCAGTTCTTC CASSPLRRSGGANEQFF TRBJ2-1 NA 17 TRBD2 TRBV18
TGCGCCAGCAGCGGGTCTATAGACGGGGGAGAAAATGAGCAGTTCTTC CASSGSIDGGENEQFF TRBJ2-1 NA 16 NA TRBV5-1
TGTGCCAGCCCCTCGGGAAGCGAAAGCCGATACAATGAGCAGTTCTTC CASPSGSESRYNEQFF TRBJ2-1 once 16 NA TRBV2
TGCGCCAGCAGCTTGGCGGGGATAGGGGATACGCAGTATTTT CASSLAGIGDTQYF TRBJ2-3 NA 14 NA TRBV5-1
TGTGCCATCAGTGTCGGGACAGGGGGCGAAAGAGAAAACACCGGGGAGCTGTTTTTT CAISVGTGGERENTGELFF TRBJ2-2 NA 19 TRBD1 TRBV10-3
TGTGCCACGACGGGTTCCTCTGGGGCCAACGTCCTGACTTTC CATTGSSGANVLTF TRBJ2-6 NA 14 NA TRBV28
TGTGCCAGCAGGAAGACAGTTCAAGAGACCCAGTACTTC CASRKTVQETQYF TRBJ2-5 NA 13 NA TRBV2
TGTGCCAGCAGCCAAGGACTAGCGGGAATGGGCCAGGAGCAGTTCTTC CASSQGLAGMGQEQFF TRBJ2-1 NA 16 TRBD2 TRBV14
TGTGCCAGCAGTTTCGGACAGTCCAGGGGCACCATATATTTT CASSFGQSRGTIYF TRBJ1-3 NA 14 NA TRBV6-2/TRBV6-3
TGTGCCAGCAGCGCATCGCCGACAGGAAAAAACTATGGCTACACCTTC CASSASPTGKNYGYTF TRBJ1-2 NA 16 NA TRBV9
TGCAGCGTTGTGGAGGACCGGGGTCCCTACGAGCAGTACTTC CSVVEDRGPYEQYF TRBJ2-7 NA 14 NA TRBV29-1
TGTGCCAGCAGCCAAATCCCCAGCTCCTACGAGCAGTACTTC CASSQIPSSYEQYF TRBJ2-7 NA 14 NA TRBV5-6
TGTGCCAGCTCTCGCGGACAGGCTGAAGCTTTCTTT CASSRGQAEAFF TRBJ1-1 NA 12 TRBD1 TRBV5-8
TGTGCCAGCAGCTTTCAAGCGAGCGAGACCCAGTACTTC CASSFQASETQYF TRBJ2-5 NA 13 NA TRBV7-2
TGTGCCGTCAGTTACCCGGGAGGCTACACCTTC CAVSYPGGYTF TRBJ1-2 NA 11 NA TRBV6-5
TGTGCCAGCTCACCGTCGTCGGGTACCACTGAAGCTTTCTTT CASSPSSGTTEAFF TRBJ1-1 NA 14 NA TRBV18
TGTGCCAGCACCACAGACAGGGCTAACACTGAAGCTTTCTTT CASTTDRANTEAFF TRBJ1-1 NA 14 TRBD1 TRBV28
TGTGCCAGCAGTCTGGGACAGGGTGCTCGTCGCTCCTACGAGCAGTACTTC CASSLGQGARRSYEQYF TRBJ2-7 NA 17 TRBD1 TRBV3-1/TRBV3-2